This is a list of T cell receptor beta chains from one sample in a study of T cell responses to AZD1222 COVID-19 vaccine. Sequencing used immunoSEQ multiplex PCR; TCRdb keeps in-frame clones, though not all of them. The sample includes roughly 80,000 clones, roughly nine tenths of them seen just once. Sequences were derived from peripheral blood, sampled 28 days after the second AZD1222 dose. The receptor set was obtained from an adult who received the AZD1222 COVID-19 vaccine. Both conserved end residues are part of each CDR3. The order of the fields is D gene, J gene, V gene, clone size, CDR3 protein, CDR3 DNA. A D gene is named only where the DNA matches it firmly. Size is stated for part of the rows, as once, few or many counts, or as a class when the clone is expanded.

>NA|TRBJ1-5|TRBV28|NA
CASGLVEPQHF
TGTGCCAGCGGATTAGTAGAGCCCCAGCATTTT
>NA|TRBJ1-2|TRBV25-1|NA
CASSELGANYGYTF
TGTGCCAGCAGTGAATTGGGAGCTAACTATGGCTACACCTTC
>NA|TRBJ2-1|TRBV25-1|once
CASLRKGEQFF
TGTGCCAGCCTCAGGAAGGGTGAGCAGTTCTTC
>NA|TRBJ2-2|TRBV3-1/TRBV3-2|NA
CASSLGRSGELFF
TGTGCCAGCAGCTTGGGGAGGTCCGGGGAGCTGTTTTTT
>NA|TRBJ1-2|TRBV7-9|NA
CAGQAGGSTGYTF
TGTGCCGGCCAGGCGGGGGGCAGCACAGGCTACACCTTC
>NA|TRBJ2-2|TRBV7-5|NA
CARSPTGAGELFF
TGTGCCAGAAGCCCGACAGGGGCCGGGGAGCTGTTTTTT
>NA|TRBJ1-4|TRBV30|NA
CAWSGSSLGEKLFF
TGTGCCTGGAGCGGGAGCAGTTTGGGTGAAAAACTGTTTTTT
>NA|TRBJ1-5|TRBV14|NA
CASSKSNQPQHF
TGTGCCAGCAGTAAGAGCAATCAGCCCCAGCATTTT
>TRBD1|TRBJ1-1|TRBV11-3|NA
CASTGAMNTEAFF
TGTGCCAGTACAGGGGCTATGAACACTGAAGCTTTCTTT
>NA|TRBJ1-6|TRBV4-1|NA
CASSQDSPLHF
TGCGCCAGCAGCCAGGACTCACCCCTCCACTTT
>NA|TRBJ1-3|TRBV29-1|NA
CSVGGGGGSGNTIYF
TGCAGCGTTGGTGGAGGCGGGGGTTCTGGAAACACCATATATTTT
>TRBD2|TRBJ2-7|TRBV10-3|NA
CAISGMGLAGLLAYEQYF
TGTGCCATCAGTGGAATGGGACTAGCGGGACTGCTAGCCTACGAGCAGTACTTC
>TRBD2|TRBJ2-1|TRBV24-1|NA
CATSDLGLAGGPHEQFF
TGTGCCACCAGTGATTTGGGGTTAGCGGGAGGGCCCCATGAGCAGTTCTTC
>NA|TRBJ1-6|TRBV7-6|NA
CASSSSIDRNNSPLHF
TGTGCCAGCAGCTCCTCGATCGACAGGAATAATTCACCCCTCCACTTT
>NA|TRBJ1-1|TRBV12-3/TRBV12-4|NA
CASRGGGNTEAFF
TGTGCCAGCAGAGGGGGTGGGAACACTGAAGCTTTCTTT
>NA|TRBJ2-5|TRBV19|NA
CASSIPQETQYF
TGTGCCAGTAGTATCCCCCAAGAGACCCAGTACTTC
>NA|TRBJ2-2|TRBV4-1|NA
CASSQERGTGELFF
TGCGCCAGCAGCCAAGAACGGGGCACCGGGGAGCTGTTTTTT
>NA|TRBJ1-5|TRBV7-2|few
CASSLAETGSQHF
TGTGCCAGCAGCTTAGCGGAAACCGGGTCCCAGCATTTT
>TRBD1|TRBJ1-4|TRBV6-6|NA
CASRRTGGNEKLFF
TGTGCCAGCCGCAGGACAGGAGGGAATGAAAAACTGTTTTTT
>NA|TRBJ2-7|TRBV14|NA
CASSQDTGGLLYF
TGTGCCAGCAGCCAAGATACGGGCGGCCTCTTGTACTTC
>NA|TRBJ2-7|TRBV6-6|few
CASSYSAGIYEQYF
TGTGCCAGCAGTTACTCTGCAGGGATATACGAGCAGTACTTC
>NA|TRBJ1-5|TRBV12-3/TRBV12-4|NA
CASSLIEFQPQHF
TGTGCCAGCAGTTTAATCGAGTTCCAGCCCCAGCATTTT
>NA|TRBJ2-3|TRBV5-4|NA
CASSGRAFPSTDTQYF
TGTGCCAGCAGCGGCCGGGCTTTTCCTAGCACAGATACGCAGTATTTT
>TRBD1|TRBJ1-4|TRBV3-1/TRBV3-2|few
CASNQGALSEKLFF
TGTGCCAGCAACCAGGGGGCTTTGAGTGAAAAACTGTTTTTT
>NA|TRBJ2-5|TRBV27|NA
CASSLEGGQQETQYF
TGTGCCAGCAGTTTAGAGGGGGGGCAGCAAGAGACCCAGTACTTC
>TRBD1|TRBJ1-3|TRBV4-2|NA
CASSQAGQGGNTIYF
TGTGCCAGCAGCCAAGCCGGACAGGGTGGAAACACCATATATTTT
>NA|TRBJ1-4|TRBV11-1|NA
CASSRGRSNEKLFF
TGTGCCAGCAGCCGGGGACGGTCAAATGAAAAACTGTTTTTT
>NA|TRBJ1-2|TRBV6-6|once
CASSAPGYGYTF
TGTGCCAGCAGTGCCCCCGGATATGGCTACACCTTC
>NA|TRBJ2-2|TRBV30|NA
CAWTGQGVIGELFF
TGTGCCTGGACTGGGCAGGGTGTAATCGGGGAGCTGTTTTTT
>TRBD2|TRBJ2-2|TRBV7-2|NA
CASSLERDYLTGELFF
TGTGCCAGCAGCTTAGAACGGGACTATCTCACCGGGGAGCTGTTTTTT
>NA|TRBJ2-7|TRBV7-8|NA
CASSLGRSSYEQYF
TGTGCCAGCAGCTTGGGGAGGAGCTCCTACGAGCAGTACTTC
>NA|TRBJ2-6|TRBV2|NA
CASHLKTGANVLTF
TGTGCCAGTCACCTCAAAACTGGGGCCAACGTCCTGACTTTC
>TRBD1|TRBJ1-2|TRBV19|NA
CASGTGGYGYTF
TGTGCCAGCGGGACAGGGGGCTATGGCTACACCTTC
>NA|TRBJ1-2|TRBV7-9|NA
CASGKAGDEGYTF
TGTGCCAGCGGGAAGGCAGGGGATGAGGGCTACACCTTC
>TRBD1|TRBJ2-1|TRBV6-5|NA
CASRTGGNEQFF
TGTGCCAGCAGGACAGGGGGCAATGAGCAGTTCTTC
>NA|TRBJ1-5|TRBV6-5|once
CASSYEWNQPQHF
TGTGCCAGCAGTTACGAGTGGAATCAGCCCCAGCATTTT
>NA|TRBJ2-3|TRBV7-8|once
CASSLLSRGASTSSDTQYF
TGTGCCAGCAGCTTACTAAGCAGGGGAGCCAGCACAAGCTCAGATACGCAGTATTTT
>TRBD1|TRBJ2-3|TRBV11-3|NA
CASSGQGRDTQYF
TGTGCCAGCAGTGGACAGGGGAGAGATACGCAGTATTTT
>TRBD1|TRBJ2-2|TRBV24-1|NA
CATSDFQGAKGTGELFF
TGTGCCACCAGTGATTTTCAGGGGGCGAAAGGAACCGGGGAGCTGTTTTTT
>NA|TRBJ2-2|TRBV11-2|NA
CASSLGQSSLFF
TGTGCCAGCAGCTTAGGTCAGTCGTCCCTGTTTTTT
>TRBD1|TRBJ2-3|TRBV11-2|NA
CASSRTGGRQTTDTQYF
TGTGCCAGCAGCAGGACAGGGGGGCGACAAACCACAGATACGCAGTATTTT
>NA|TRBJ2-7|TRBV29-1|once
CSVTGSTSEQYF
TGCAGCGTTACAGGTAGTACGAGCGAGCAGTACTTC
>NA|TRBJ1-2|TRBV5-1|NA
CASSLDSYGYTF
TGCGCCAGCAGCTTAGACAGCTATGGCTACACCTTC
>TRBD1|TRBJ1-4|TRBV20-1|NA
CSACDRANEKLFF
TGCAGTGCTTGTGACAGGGCTAATGAAAAACTGTTTTTT
>TRBD1|TRBJ1-4|TRBV19|NA
CASNKDRAAGEKLFF
TGTGCCAGTAACAAGGACAGGGCGGCAGGTGAAAAACTGTTTTTT
>TRBD1|TRBJ1-4|TRBV4-3|NA
CASSQVTGQLNEKLFF
TGCGCCAGCAGCCAGGTGACGGGACAGCTTAATGAAAAACTGTTTTTT
>NA|TRBJ2-3|TRBV12-5|once
CASGLGYTDTQYF
TGTGCTAGTGGTTTGGGGTACACAGATACGCAGTATTTT
>TRBD1|TRBJ1-2|TRBV7-9|NA
CASSEVPGQVYGYTF
TGTGCCAGCAGCGAAGTCCCGGGACAGGTCTATGGCTACACCTTC
>NA|TRBJ1-4|TRBV6-2/TRBV6-3|NA
CASSRLEKLFF
TGTGCCAGCAGTCGTCTTGAAAAACTGTTTTTT
>TRBD1|TRBJ1-5|TRBV14|NA
CASSQDRESNQPQHF
TGTGCCAGCAGCCAGGACAGGGAGAGCAATCAGCCCCAGCATTTT
>TRBD2|TRBJ2-2|TRBV24-1|NA
CATSDRLAVNTGELFF
TGTGCCACCAGTGATCGGCTAGCGGTGAACACCGGGGAGCTGTTTTTT
>NA|TRBJ1-6|TRBV18|NA
CASSPTGANGSPLHF
TGTGCCAGCTCACCCACCGGGGCCAATGGTTCACCCCTCCACTTT
>NA|TRBJ2-3|TRBV5-1|NA
CASSLDGLSTDTQYF
TGCGCCAGCAGCTTGGATGGACTGAGCACAGATACGCAGTATTTT
>NA|TRBJ1-2|TRBV30|few
CAWDPGRGGYTF
TGTGCCTGGGACCCGGGACGAGGTGGCTACACCTTC
>TRBD1|TRBJ1-5|TRBV10-3|NA
CATRGTGGSNNQPQHF
TGTGCCACCCGAGGGACAGGGGGCTCCAACAATCAGCCCCAGCATTTT